The 6 T cell receptor beta chains presented below share a single source sample, sequenced in a study of OX40 agonist ivuxolimab in advanced cancers. TCRdb's table, derived via immunoSEQ multiplex PCR, lists solely in-frame clones and lacks some. Of fewer than 95,000 clones detected, around nine tenths appear once; the ten largest clones hold over 0.8%. The sequencing used CD4+ or CD8+ T cells sorted from blood, collected in a trial of the OX40 agonist ivuxolimab. These receptors originate from an adult with an advanced solid tumor such as melanoma, head and neck, liver or kidney cancer.

The genes are TRBV5-1 and TRBJ2-5, with TRBD1 matching 7 bases. The CDR3 runs to 16 residues. Per germline, CDR1 SGHRS and CDR2 YFSETQ. Unmatched junction bases numbered 5, after V lost 0 bases and J lost 0 bases. For the CDR3, the DNA is TGCGCCAGCAGCTTGGTAACAGGGGACAACCAAGAGACCCAGTACTTC. It codes for CASSLVTGDNQETQYF.

This clone appeared once. The V gene is TRBV5-5, the J gene TRBJ2-1; TRBD2 might be the D (6 bases). Germline V gene lookup returns CDR1 SGHKS and CDR2 YYEKEE (reference sequence). CDR3 length: 15 residues. Trimming pared 0 bases from V and 4 bases from J, leaving 11 bases between. The CDR3 here is CASSLGSGYYNEQFF. For the CDR3, the DNA is TGTGCCAGCAGCTTGGGCAGCGGGTATTACAATGAGCAGTTCTTC.

The rearrangement uses TRBV27 and TRBJ2-5, with TRBD1 identical over 9 bases. CDR1 is MNHEY, CDR2 SMNVEV, per germline (reference sequence). V was clipped by 6 bases and J by 6 bases; unmatched bases: 8. CDR3 length: 14 residues. CDR3 protein: CASRIVGQGQTQYF. The CDR3 DNA sequence: TGTGCCAGCAGGATCGTGGGACAGGGACAGACCCAGTACTTC.

This chain connects TRBV5-1 to TRBJ2-5; no clear D. The V and J ends lost 0 bases and 0 bases respectively, with 9 bases between them. Per the germline V gene, CDR1 is SGHRS and CDR2 is YFSETQ. This CDR3 region has 15 residues. The CDR3 sequence is CASSLGQIYQETQYF. CDR3 in DNA: TGCGCCAGCAGCTTGGGCCAAATTTACCAAGAGACCCAGTACTTC.

The chain carries TRBV7-2 and TRBJ2-7, with 11 bases matching TRBD2. Germline V gene data show CDR1 as SGHTA and CDR2 as FQGNSA. The ends lost 1 base at V and 3 bases at J; junction bases unmatched: 5. This CDR3 has 16 amino acids. The CDR3 sequence: CASSLDFTSGSYEQYF. CDR3 DNA sequence: TGTGCCAGCAGCTTAGATTTCACTAGCGGGAGCTACGAGCAGTACTTC.

The rearrangement uses TRBV4-2 and TRBJ2-6; 8 bases are a match to TRBD1. Germline lookup yields CDR1 LGHNA and CDR2 YNFKEQ. The CDR3 has 17 amino acids. With 1 base clipped from V and 1 base from J, the junction kept 3 bases outside the gene matches. DNA of the CDR3: TGTGCCAGCAGCCAAGGGACAGGGCAGTCTGGGGCCAACGTCCTGACTTTC. It codes for CASSQGTGQSGANVLTF.